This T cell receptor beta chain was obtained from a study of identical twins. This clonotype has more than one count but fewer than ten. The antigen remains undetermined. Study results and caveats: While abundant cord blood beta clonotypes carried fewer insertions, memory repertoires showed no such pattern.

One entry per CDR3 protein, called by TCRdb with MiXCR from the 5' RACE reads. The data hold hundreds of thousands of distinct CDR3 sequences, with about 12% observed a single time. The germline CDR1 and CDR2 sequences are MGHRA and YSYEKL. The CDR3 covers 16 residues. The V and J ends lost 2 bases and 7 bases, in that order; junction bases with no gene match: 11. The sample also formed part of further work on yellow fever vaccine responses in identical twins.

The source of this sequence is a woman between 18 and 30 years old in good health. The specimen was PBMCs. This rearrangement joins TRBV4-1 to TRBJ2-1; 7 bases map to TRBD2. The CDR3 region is CASSQLPLGGWNEQFF. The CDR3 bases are TGCGCCAGCAGCCAACTCCCACTGGGGGGGTGGAATGAGCAGTTCTTC.